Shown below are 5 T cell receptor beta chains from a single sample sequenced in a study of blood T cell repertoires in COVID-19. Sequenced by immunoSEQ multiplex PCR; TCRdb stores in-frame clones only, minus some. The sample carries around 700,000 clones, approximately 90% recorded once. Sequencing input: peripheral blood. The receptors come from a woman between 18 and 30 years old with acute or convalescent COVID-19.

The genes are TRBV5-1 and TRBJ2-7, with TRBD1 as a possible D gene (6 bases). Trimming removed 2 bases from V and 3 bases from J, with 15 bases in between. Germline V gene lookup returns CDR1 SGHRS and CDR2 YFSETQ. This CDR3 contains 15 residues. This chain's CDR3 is CASSLPHTGYYEQYF. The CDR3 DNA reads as TGCGCCAGCAGCTTACCACATACAGGGTACTACGAGCAGTACTTC.

CDR3: CASSRNSGERYGYTF. The CDR3 DNA follows: TGTGCCAGCAGCCGCAATTCAGGGGAGAGGTATGGCTACACCTTC. The V gene is TRBV7-9, the J gene TRBJ1-2, with D possibly being TRBD1 (6 bases). Trimming cost V 5 bases and J 5 bases, with 18 bases left between them. Germline V gives CDR1 SEHNR, CDR2 FQNEAQ (reference sequence). The CDR3 extends over 15 amino acids.

CDR3 region: CASSKTGDQPQHF. The DNA for the CDR3 is TGTGCCAGCAGTAAAACAGGTGATCAGCCCCAGCATTTT. This chain connects TRBV2 to TRBJ1-5; D might be TRBD1 (5 bases). The CDR3 runs to 13 residues. V dropped 5 bases and J dropped 5 bases, with 10 bases sitting between them. Germline values: CDR1 SNHLY, CDR2 FYNNEI.

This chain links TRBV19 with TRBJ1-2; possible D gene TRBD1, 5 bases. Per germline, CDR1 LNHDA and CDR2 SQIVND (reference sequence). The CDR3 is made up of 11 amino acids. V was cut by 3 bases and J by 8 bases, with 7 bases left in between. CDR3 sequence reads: CASSMGGGYTF. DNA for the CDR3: TGTGCCAGTAGTATGGGGGGAGGCTACACCTTC. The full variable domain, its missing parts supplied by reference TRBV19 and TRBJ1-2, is DGGITQSPKYLFRKEGQNVTLSCEQNLNHDAMYWYRQDPGQGLRLIYYSQIVNDFQKGDIAEGYSVSREKKESFPLTVTSAQKNPTAFYLCASSMGGGYTFGSGTRLTVV.

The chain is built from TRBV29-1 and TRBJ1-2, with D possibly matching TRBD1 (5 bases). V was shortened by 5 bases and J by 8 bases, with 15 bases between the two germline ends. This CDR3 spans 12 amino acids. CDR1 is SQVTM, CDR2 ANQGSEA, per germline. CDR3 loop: CSVYPWGDGYTF. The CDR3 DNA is TGCAGCGTTTACCCTTGGGGCGACGGCTACACCTTC.